These 30 T cell receptor beta chains share one sample of origin, sequenced in a study of T cell repertoires in cytomegalovirus infection (dated by TCRdb to between 2017 and 2020). Their antigen targets remain unknown. Instrument used: Illumina HiSeq 1500. The raw public reads went through TCRdb reprocessing: fastp at Q25, MiXCR clone calling, in-frame beta chains kept. For every CDR3 protein sequence, its rows merge into one entry that carries the most common genes and DNA. The sample has approximately 1,000,000 distinct CDR3 sequences on record, approximately 31% of them singletons. In total, the top ten clones hold around an eighth of the sample. The sample's treatment or condition label, decoded: in vitro stimulation with specific CMV peptide epitopes to enrich CMV-specific T cells. Sequencing was performed on cultured CD8+ T cells from PBMCs, taken from culture after CMV antigen stimulation. The origin of the receptors is a human donor in good health (CMV status not recorded). Some clones in this sample may be carry-over from other donors' samples.

The chain uses TRBV7-2 and TRBJ2-1, with unresolved D. The length of the CDR3 is 12 residues. Trimming removed 2 bases at V and 10 bases at J, with 9 bases between. Germline V lookup: CDR1 SGHTA, CDR2 FQGNSA. The CDR3 spells CASSLRPREQFF. DNA for the CDR3: TGTGCCAGCAGCTTACGCCCCCGGGAGCAGTTCTTC.

The chain is built from TRBV10-3 and TRBJ2-1, with 10 bases fitting TRBD2. This CDR3 is 16 amino acids long. CDR1 ENHRY and CDR2 SYGVKD come from the germline V gene. V lost 4 bases to trimming and J lost 9 bases; unmatched junction nucleotides: 12. CDR3 sequence (DNA): TGTGCCATCAGTGTAGGAATTAGCGGGGGGATCACTGAGCAGTTCTTC. This gives the protein CAISVGISGGITEQFF.

This clonotype showed up just once. The chain recombines TRBV24-1 with TRBJ1-5, with D possibly matching TRBD1 (5 bases). Trimming took 3 bases from V and 1 from J, leaving 9 bases between them. CDR3 length equals 15 residues. Germline V gene data show CDR1 as KGHDR and CDR2 as SFDVKD. As DNA, the CDR3 is TGTGCCACCAGTGATGGGGCCTTCAGCAATCAGCCCCAGCATTTT. Amino acid sequence: CATSDGAFSNQPQHF.

The CDR3 is CASSLPPSGGLEDTQYF. CDR3 in DNA: TGTGCCAGCAGTTTACCCCCTAGCGGGGGGCTGGAAGATACGCAGTATTTT. V usage is TRBV12-3 or TRBV12-4 and J usage is TRBJ2-3; TRBD2 matches at 11 bases. This CDR3 comprises 17 residues. Trimming cost V 2 bases and J 5 bases; bases outside gene matches: 9.

Comments on this clonotype: The junction and the germline gene differ at one end; a read error may be behind it. The genes are TRBV7-6 and TRBJ2-7; TRBD2 might be the D (5 bases). The CDR3 is 12 amino acids. The germline V gene has CDR1 SGHVS and CDR2 FNYEAQ. The CDR3 spells CVSIGKAHEQYF. Here the CDR3 DNA reads TGTGTCAGCATCGGGAAGGCCCACGAGCAGTACTTC.

This clonotype was observed at least ten times. This chain connects TRBV7-2 to TRBJ1-1; 10 bases line up with TRBD1. From germline, CDR1 is SGHTA and CDR2 FQGNSA. This CDR3 has 14 amino acids. The trim removed 5 bases at V and 6 bases at J, leaving 6 bases unmatched. CDR3 residues: CASSPGQGRAEAFF. The CDR3, as DNA: TGTGCCAGCAGCCCGGGACAGGGGAGGGCTGAAGCTTTCTTT.

The chain uses TRBV4-2 and TRBJ2-3; TRBD2 aligns across 7 bases. CDR1 and CDR2 (germline): LGHNA, YNFKEQ. The V segment lost 0 bases and the J segment 6 bases; nucleotides outside the gene matches: 9. This CDR3 spans 16 amino acids. The CDR3: CASSQDGRVGKDTQYF. The CDR3 bases are TGTGCCAGCAGCCAAGATGGGAGGGTAGGGAAGGATACGCAGTATTTT.

The chain combines TRBV5-4 with TRBJ1-1; D is ambiguous. The CDR3 spans 15 residues. Trimming shortened V by 4 bases and J by 1 base, and 14 bases separated the two germline ends. CDR1 is SGHNT and CDR2 is YYREEE in the germline V gene (reference sequence). The CDR3 DNA reads TGTGCCAGCAGCCCCCCTTCGTTGGGGAACACTGAAGCTTTCTTT. This encodes CASSPPSLGNTEAFF. Combining the CDR3 with reference TRBV5-4 and TRBJ1-1 gives the whole variable domain ETGVTQSPTHLIKTRGQQVTLRCSSQSGHNTVSWYQQALGQGPQFIFQYYREEENGRGNFPPRFSGLQFPNYSSELNVNALELDDSALYLCASSPPSLGNTEAFFGQGTRLTVV.

The chain carries TRBV7-9 and TRBJ2-5, with 16 bases fitting TRBD2. V lost 5 bases to trimming and J lost 4 bases; unmatched junction nucleotides: 4. The CDR3 has 16 amino acids. Germline CDR1 SEHNR, CDR2 FQNEAQ (reference sequence). The CDR3 here is CASSDGTSGGGETQYF. The CDR3 bases are TGTGCCAGCAGCGACGGGACTAGCGGGGGGGGAGAGACCCAGTACTTC. Full variable domain (missing parts from reference TRBV7-9 and TRBJ2-5): DTGVSQNPRHKITKRGQNVTFRCDPISEHNRLYWYRQTLGQGPEFLTYFQNEAQLEKSRLLSDRFSAERPKGSFSTLEIQRTEQGDSAMYLCASSDGTSGGGETQYFGPGTRLLVL.

The chain has TRBV7-9 and TRBJ2-5; D gene ambiguous. The CDR3 is 15 amino acids. Germline CDR1 SEHNR, CDR2 FQNEAQ (reference sequence). Between the trimmed V and J ends, which lost 5 bases and 1 base, there was a span of 14 bases. This CDR3 is CASSLVGKLQETQYF. DNA of the CDR3: TGTGCCAGCAGCCTAGTTGGGAAACTCCAAGAGACCCAGTACTTC.

The chain recombines TRBV19 with TRBJ1-5; D is undetermined. Trimming took 2 bases from V and 2 from J, leaving 10 bases between them. The V gene's germline CDR1 is LNHDA and CDR2 SQIVND (reference sequence). The CDR3 length is 15 residues. The CDR3 sequence is CASSILHGGNQPQHF. The CDR3 nucleotides are TGTGCCAGTAGTATACTTCATGGGGGCAATCAGCCCCAGCATTTT.

There are a few counts of this clonotype. V and J are TRBV5-6 and TRBJ1-1; D is possibly TRBD1 (5 bases). Trimming stripped 4 bases from V and 6 bases from J, with 10 bases between. The CDR3 sequence is 12 residues long. Per germline, CDR1 SGHDT and CDR2 YYEEEE. In DNA form, the CDR3 reads TGTGCCAGCAGCGGGGGAATGGCTGAAGCTTTCTTT. Translated, it gives CASSGGMAEAFF.

This sequence joins TRBV7-9 and TRBJ1-2; D uncertain. The length of the CDR3 is 14 residues. Per germline, CDR1 SEHNR and CDR2 FQNEAQ (reference sequence). Trimming removed 0 bases from V and 2 bases from J, with 7 bases in between. CDR3 DNA sequence: TGTGCCAGCAGCTTAGCCGACATGAACTATGGCTACACCTTC. Translated: CASSLADMNYGYTF.

Details on this clonotype: A read error is possible here, since a much larger clone lies one base away. This rearrangement joins TRBV7-6 to TRBJ2-1; TRBD2 matches at 8 bases. The CDR3 covers 13 residues. With 11 bases clipped from V and 8 bases from J, the junction kept 11 bases outside the gene matches. Germline lookup yields CDR1 SGHVS and CDR2 FNYEAQ. Written as DNA, the CDR3 is TGTGCCCTTACCCGGGGGGGCGTCGATGAGCAGTTCTTC. This encodes CALTRGGVDEQFF. Variable domain in full (rest from reference TRBV7-6 and TRBJ2-1): GAGVSQSPRYKVTKRGQDVALRCDPISGHVSLYWYRQALGQGPEFLTYFNYEAQQDKSGLPNDRFSAERPEGSISTLTIQRTEQRDSAMYRCALTRGGVDEQFFGPGTRLTVL.

This clonotype has a handful of counts. The V gene is TRBV7-6, the J gene TRBJ1-6; no definite D call. Germline V gene sequence: CDR1 SGHVS, CDR2 FNYEAQ. V was clipped by 5 bases and J by 7 bases, with 18 bases between them. The CDR3 contains 16 residues. In DNA, the CDR3 is TGTGCCAGCAGCGGGGAAGATGTGGGGAGCAATTCACCCCTCCACTTT. Translated: CASSGEDVGSNSPLHF.

This chain links TRBV20-1 with TRBJ2-5; TRBD2 matches 11 bases. This CDR3 comprises 16 residues. Unmatched junction bases numbered 10, after V lost 3 bases and J lost 4 bases. The V gene's germline CDR1 is DFQATT and CDR2 SNEGSKA (reference sequence). CDR3 sequence: CSARDPGLAVTETQYF. DNA of the CDR3: TGCAGTGCTAGGGACCCGGGACTAGCGGTAACAGAGACCCAGTACTTC.

Many counts were recorded for this clonotype. This chain links TRBV7-6 with TRBJ1-2; TRBD1 aligns across 7 bases. CDR3 size: 15 residues. Germline CDR1 and CDR2: SGHVS and FNYEAQ. Trimming removed 1 base from V and 3 bases from J; junction bases left unmatched: 5. The CDR3 loop is CASSLDRGLDYGYTF. CDR3 nucleotide sequence: TGTGCCAGCAGCTTAGATAGGGGGCTGGACTATGGCTACACCTTC.

This clonotype was counted a few times. The rearrangement uses TRBV11-2 and TRBJ1-5; tentative D call: TRBD1 (6 bases). Trimming shortened V by 1 base and J by 7 bases, and 11 bases separated the two germline ends. CDR1 SGHAT and CDR2 FQNNGV come from the germline V gene. This CDR3 comprises 14 residues. CDR3: CASSLGLQGQPQHF. CDR3 nucleotides: TGTGCCAGCAGCTTAGGCCTACAGGGACAGCCCCAGCATTTT.

This clonotype was seen many times. V usage is TRBV7-2 and J usage is TRBJ1-1, with D possibly being TRBD1 (5 bases). Germline V gene data show CDR1 as SGHTA and CDR2 as FQGNSA. V was shortened by 0 bases and J by 11 bases, with 16 bases between the two germline ends. The CDR3 covers 14 residues. CDR3 nucleotide sequence: TGTGCCAGCAGCTTAGCTGGGATCTGGGGGACGGCTTTCTTT. The encoded protein is CASSLAGIWGTAFF.

This sequence joins TRBV12-5 and TRBJ2-2; 8 positions agree with TRBD1. The length of the CDR3 is 18 residues. Losses at the gene ends were 4 bases for V and 3 bases for J; bases not matched to a gene: 13. Germline-derived CDR1 and CDR2 are LGHNT and FRNRAP. CDR3: CASGWTRDRKEDTGELFF. CDR3 coding DNA: TGTGCTAGTGGTTGGACACGGGACAGGAAGGAAGACACCGGGGAGCTGTTTTTT.

The CDR3, as DNA: TGTGCCAGCAGTTTTACCGGGACGGATCACACAGATACGCAGTATTTT. The encoded protein is CASSFTGTDHTDTQYF. The chain links TRBV12-3 or TRBV12-4 to TRBJ2-3, with D tentatively TRBD1 or TRBD2 (5 bases each). The CDR3 is 16 residues long. V dropped 3 bases and J dropped 2 bases, with 15 bases sitting between them.

V is TRBV6-1 and J is TRBJ1-1, with TRBD1 as a possible D gene (6 bases). The CDR3 extends over 12 amino acids. Trimming took 7 bases from V and 8 from J, leaving 14 bases between them. Looked up from germline, CDR1 is MNHNS and CDR2 is SASEGT. CDR3 nucleotides: TGTGCCAGCACTGGTCCCCAGGGGGAAGCTTTCTTT. Protein product: CASTGPQGEAFF.

The chain employs TRBV9 and TRBJ1-3, with a weak D call TRBD1 (5 bases). Trimming removed 3 bases from V and 2 bases from J, with 9 bases in between. The germline V gene encodes CDR1 SGDLS and CDR2 YYNGEE. CDR3 length: 14 amino acids. The chain's CDR3 is CASSAGGAGNTIYF. DNA for the CDR3: TGTGCCAGCAGCGCTGGGGGGGCTGGAAACACCATATATTTT.

This clonotype was seen only a few times. The CDR3 DNA follows: TGTGCCAGCAGCGTAGGGGACAGGGTCAGGTCAGATACGCAGTATTTT. It is translated as CASSVGDRVRSDTQYF. The chain combines TRBV9 with TRBJ2-3; 9 positions match TRBD1. Germline CDR1 SGDLS, CDR2 YYNGEE. The CDR3 is made up of 16 amino acids. V was pared by 0 bases and J by 4 bases, with 6 bases of the junction left unmatched. The full variable domain, with the rest looked up from reference TRBV9 and TRBJ2-3, is DSGVTQTPKHLITATGQRVTLRCSPRSGDLSVYWYQQSLDQGLQFLIQYYNGEERAKGNILERFSAQQFPDLHSELNLSSLELGDSALYFCASSVGDRVRSDTQYFGPGTRLTVL.

The chain couples TRBV27 to TRBJ1-1; TRBD1 is a possible D gene (5 bases). V was shortened by 6 bases and J by 2 bases, with 13 bases between the two germline ends. The CDR3 has 14 residues. The germline gives CDR1 MNHEY, CDR2 SMNVEV (reference sequence). CDR3 region: CASRRGDYNTEAFF. The CDR3 DNA is TGTGCCAGCAGGAGAGGGGATTACAACACTGAAGCTTTCTTT.

The rearrangement links TRBV12-3 or TRBV12-4 to TRBJ2-3; TRBD2 aligns across 12 bases. The CDR3 has 19 amino acids. V shed 3 bases, J shed 0 bases, and the junction held 10 bases outside the gene matches. CDR3 DNA sequence: TGTGCCAGCAGTTTCTCGCTAGCGGGGGGGCCGTCTAGCACAGATACGCAGTATTTT. It translates to CASSFSLAGGPSSTDTQYF.

This clonotype came up a few times. The CDR3, as DNA: TGTGCCAGCAGCTTAGAAGGTGGGCCGTTGACTGAAGCTTTCTTT. Protein sequence: CASSLEGGPLTEAFF. The rearrangement links TRBV7-2 to TRBJ1-1; D gene ambiguous. CDR1 is SGHTA and CDR2 is FQGNSA in the germline V gene. V was shortened by 1 base and J by 5 bases, with 14 bases between the two germline ends. This CDR3 is 15 amino acids long.

The J gene is TRBJ1-2, the V gene TRBV14; D not resolved. CDR1 is SGHDN, CDR2 FVKESK, per germline. V lost 6 bases and J 12 bases, leaving 20 bases between the germline ends. The CDR3 contains 13 residues. CDR3 DNA: TGTGCCAGCAGTACAATGTCAGGAGGGATGAACACCTTC. Protein sequence: CASSTMSGGMNTF.

This clonotype was seen repeatedly, ten times or more. This sequence joins TRBV6-6 and TRBJ1-4, with TRBD1 identical over 7 bases. V trimming: 6 bases; J trimming: 4 bases; junction bases outside the gene matches: 8. This CDR3 is 15 amino acids long. CDR1 MNHNY and CDR2 SVGAGI come from the germline V gene (reference sequence). DNA for the CDR3: TGTGCCAGCAGGAGGGACAGCCGGATTAATGAAAAACTGTTTTTT. This encodes CASRRDSRINEKLFF.

A few counts support this clonotype. This chain joins TRBV7-6 and TRBJ2-1, with a possible D match to TRBD2 (7 bases). CDR3 length equals 16 residues. CDR1 is SGHVS, CDR2 FNYEAQ, per germline. The V end was cut by 5 bases, the J end by 5 bases, with 19 bases between. CDR3 in DNA: TGTGCCAGCAGCACACGGGGGGCAGGGCCACACAATGAGCAGTTCTTC. It encodes CASSTRGAGPHNEQFF.